What follows are 26 T cell receptor beta chains derived from one specimen sequenced in a study of blood T cell repertoires in COVID-19. Repertoires were generated with immunoSEQ multiplex PCR, while TCRdb's copy carries only in-frame clones and drops some. The data show about 35,000 clones, approximately 91% seen once. The sequencing input was peripheral blood. Receptor source: a man between 50 and 59 years old with active COVID-19.

The gene calls are TRBV11-2 and TRBJ2-7, with 8 bases matching TRBD1. Germline assignment: CDR1 SGHAT and CDR2 FQNNGV. The J segment lost 3 bases and the V segment lost 1 base, leaving 5 bases of the junction unmatched. CDR3 size: 15 residues. The CDR3, as DNA: TGTGCCAGCAGCTTAGGCCGACAGGGGATCTACGAGCAGTACTTC. As protein: CASSLGRQGIYEQYF.

The chain recombines TRBV24-1 with TRBJ1-2; unclear D gene. Per germline, CDR1 KGHDR and CDR2 SFDVKD. V was cut by 3 bases and J by 7 bases, with 5 bases left in between. The CDR3 consists of 11 residues. DNA for the CDR3: TGTGCCACCAGTGATCAATCTGGCTACACCTTC. This gives the protein CATSDQSGYTF.

The chain is built from TRBV2 and TRBJ1-2; TRBD1 might be the D (5 bases). The CDR3 consists of 14 residues. V dropped 8 bases and J dropped 6 bases, with 19 bases sitting between them. Germline V gene data show CDR1 as SNHLY and CDR2 as FYNNEI. In DNA, the CDR3 is TGTGCCAGCGGCGGGGGACGCTCCGTTGATGGCTACACCTTC. Amino acids: CASGGGRSVDGYTF.

The rearrangement uses TRBV5-5 and TRBJ2-6, with D possibly being TRBD1 (6 bases). Germline lookup yields CDR1 SGHKS and CDR2 YYEKEE (reference sequence). There are 16 residues in the CDR3. Trimming left V 4 bases short and J 3 bases short, with 14 bases between. DNA of the CDR3: TGTGCCAGCAGCGCCAGGGGCCCTAGTGGGGCCAACGTCCTGACTTTC. Residues: CASSARGPSGANVLTF.

The chain combines TRBV5-1 with TRBJ2-7; D gene unclear. V was trimmed by 2 bases and J by 3 bases, leaving 9 bases between them. CDR3 size: 13 residues. The germline CDR1 and CDR2 sequences are SGHRS and YFSETQ. The CDR3 DNA is TGCGCCAGCAGCTTCTTAGCAGACTACGAGCAGTACTTC. Protein sequence: CASSFLADYEQYF. The entire variable domain, with the rest obtained from reference TRBV5-1 and TRBJ2-7, is as follows: KAGVTQTPRYLIKTRGQQVTLSCSPISGHRSVSWYQQTPGQGLQFLFEYFSETQRNKGNFPGRFSGRQFSNSRSEMNVSTLELGDSALYLCASSFLADYEQYFGPGTRLTVT.

For the CDR3, the DNA is TGCGCCAGCAGCTTCAATGCAGGAAAAAACTATGGCTACACCTTC. Its protein product is CASSFNAGKNYGYTF. The V call is TRBV5-1, the J call TRBJ1-2; D is unresolved. The CDR3 loop spans 15 amino acids. Germline V gene data show CDR1 as SGHRS and CDR2 as YFSETQ. V lost 2 bases and J lost 2, with 13 bases in between.

V gene TRBV7-9 combines with J gene TRBJ2-1; TRBD1 aligns across 7 bases. Germline CDR1 is SEHNR and CDR2 is FQNEAQ (reference sequence). This CDR3 is 14 amino acids long. Trimming took 5 bases from V and 5 from J; bases not matched to a gene: 6. The CDR3 protein is CASSLAGTDNEQFF. The DNA of the CDR3 is TGTGCCAGCAGCCTTGCTGGGACAGACAATGAGCAGTTCTTC.

This chain connects TRBV7-2 to TRBJ2-1; 9 bases are a match to TRBD2. There are 15 residues in the CDR3. Germline V gives CDR1 SGHTA, CDR2 FQGNSA. V gave up 1 base and J gave up 5 bases; unmatched junction bases: 3. The CDR3 DNA is TGTGCCAGCAGCTTAGAGCGGGGGGTCCACAATGAGCAGTTCTTC. Its translation: CASSLERGVHNEQFF. Full variable domain (outside the CDR3, taken from reference TRBV7-2 and TRBJ2-1): GAGVSQSPSNKVTEKGKDVELRCDPISGHTALYWYRQSLGQGLEFLIYFQGNSAPDKSGLPSDRFSAERTGGSVSTLTIQRTQQEDSAVYLCASSLERGVHNEQFFGPGTRLTVL.

This clone has a single count. The chain carries TRBV7-9 and TRBJ1-2; TRBD1 matches 8 bases. Germline V lookup: CDR1 SEHNR, CDR2 FQNEAQ (reference sequence). CDR3 length equals 16 residues. J lost 4 bases, V lost 2 bases, and 9 bases had no gene match. The CDR3 nucleotides read TGTGCCAGCAGCTTATCACGACAGGGGATCCTCTATGGCTACACCTTC. It yields the protein CASSLSRQGILYGYTF.

V is TRBV7-2 and J is TRBJ1-2, with no clear D. The ends were cut back, 5 bases at V and 0 bases at J, with 7 bases in the middle. Looked up from germline, CDR1 is SGHTA and CDR2 is FQGNSA. The CDR3 is 13 residues long. CDR3: CASSPRANYGYTF. The CDR3 coding sequence is TGTGCCAGCAGCCCGAGAGCTAACTATGGCTACACCTTC.

The chain employs TRBV7-9 and TRBJ2-5; D is possibly TRBD1 (6 bases). The CDR3 sequence is 14 residues long. Germline V lookup: CDR1 SEHNR, CDR2 FQNEAQ (reference sequence). Trimming cost V 1 base and J 4 bases, with 10 bases left between them. The CDR3 protein is CASSLVAGAETQYF. The CDR3 DNA reads TGTGCCAGCAGCTTAGTTGCAGGGGCAGAGACCCAGTACTTC.

The rearrangement links TRBV2 to TRBJ1-1, with D possibly matching TRBD1 (5 bases). The CDR3 has 13 residues. V shed 6 bases and J shed 1 base, with 9 bases lying between them. Germline CDR1 is SNHLY and CDR2 is FYNNEI. The CDR3 spells CASSAGWNTEAFF. The CDR3 DNA reads as TGTGCCAGCAGCGCAGGGTGGAACACTGAAGCTTTCTTT.

The chain recombines TRBV7-3 with TRBJ1-1; D is perhaps TRBD1 (6 bases). CDR1 is SGHTA, CDR2 FQGTGA, per germline. The CDR3 is 14 residues long. Trimming left V 5 bases short and J 4 bases short, with 14 bases between. CDR3 sequence: CASSPTGGSTEAFF. The CDR3 DNA reads TGTGCCAGCAGCCCGACAGGCGGGAGCACTGAAGCTTTCTTT.

This chain joins TRBV7-2 and TRBJ1-2; the match to TRBD1 covers 7 bases. Unmatched junction bases numbered 18, after V lost 5 bases and J lost 6 bases. The CDR3 runs to 17 residues. Looked up from germline, CDR1 is SGHTA and CDR2 is FQGNSA. The CDR3: CASSPRTGRDISHGYTF. DNA of the CDR3: TGTGCCAGCAGCCCTAGGACAGGACGGGACATTTCTCATGGCTACACCTTC.

This sequence joins TRBV3-1 (or the pseudogene TRBV3-2) and TRBJ1-4; the D is unclear. Trimming cost V 0 bases and J 5 bases, with 10 bases left between them. In germline, CDR1 is LGHDT, CDR2 YNNKEL (reference sequence). There are 15 residues in the CDR3. The DNA for the CDR3 is TGTGCCAGCAGCCAAGACTTGGGCAGAAATGAAAAACTGTTTTTT. This encodes CASSQDLGRNEKLFF.

The chain combines TRBV25-1 with TRBJ1-2, with D possibly matching TRBD1 (6 bases). Germline-derived CDR1 and CDR2 are MGHDK and SYGVNS. The V end lost 3 bases, the J end lost 4 bases, and 12 bases lay between the germline ends. The CDR3 totals 14 residues. This chain's CDR3 is CASSDLGGGYGYTF. CDR3 nucleotide sequence: TGTGCCAGCAGTGATCTTGGGGGCGGCTATGGCTACACCTTC.

The chain is built from TRBV30 and TRBJ2-3; 11 bases agree with TRBD2. V shed 1 base, J shed 2 bases, and the junction held 14 bases outside the gene matches. Germline CDR1 reads GTSNPN; CDR2 reads SVGIG (reference sequence). The CDR3 sequence is 19 residues long. The CDR3 loop is CAWSAPPGTSGDSTDTQYF. CDR3 nucleotides: TGTGCCTGGAGTGCACCCCCGGGGACTAGCGGAGATTCCACAGATACGCAGTATTTT.

J is TRBJ2-3 and V is TRBV7-4, with 12 bases fitting TRBD2. CDR1 and CDR2 (germline): SGHVT, SQSDAQ. The junction had 5 bases not matched to a gene; V was cut back by 5 bases and J by 5 bases. This CDR3 has 15 residues. The CDR3 sequence is CASSGTSGSRDTQYF. The CDR3 nucleotides are TGTGCCAGCAGCGGGACTAGCGGGTCTAGAGATACGCAGTATTTT.

This chain connects TRBV3-1 (or the pseudogene TRBV3-2) to TRBJ2-5, with a weak D call TRBD2 (6 bases). Trimming pared 1 base from V and 2 bases from J, leaving 8 bases between. Germline CDR1 LGHDT, CDR2 YNNKEL (reference sequence). The CDR3 length is 14 residues. The CDR3 protein is CASSQGDLQETQYF. CDR3 nucleotide sequence: TGTGCCAGCAGCCAAGGGGACTTACAAGAGACCCAGTACTTC.

The chain is built from TRBV5-1 and TRBJ2-5, with TRBD2 identical over 13 bases. CDR1 and CDR2 from the germline V gene are SGHRS and YFSETQ. This CDR3 spans 15 amino acids. The V gene end was trimmed by 7 bases and the J gene end by 4 bases; junction bases not matched to a gene: 7. The CDR3 sequence: CASQAGTSGVETQYF. The CDR3 bases are TGCGCCAGCCAGGCGGGGACTAGCGGGGTAGAGACCCAGTACTTC.

V is TRBV6-2 or TRBV6-3 and J is TRBJ2-7; 7 bases are shared with TRBD2. CDR3 length equals 14 residues. Losses at the gene ends were 5 bases for V and 4 bases for J; bases not matched to a gene: 8. Germline CDR1 MNHEY, CDR2 SVGEGT. CDR3 DNA: TGTGCCAGCAGTCTTGGACTCGGGAGGTACGAGCAGTACTTC. It codes for CASSLGLGRYEQYF.

The chain couples TRBV7-9 to TRBJ2-1, with 15 nucleotides matching TRBD2. The CDR3 is 13 amino acids. Trimming took 11 bases from V and 6 from J; bases not matched to a gene: 2. Germline V lookup: CDR1 SEHNR, CDR2 FQNEAQ (reference sequence). The CDR3 here is CAWGLAGGNEQFF. The CDR3 region has the DNA TGTGCCTGGGGACTAGCGGGGGGCAATGAGCAGTTCTTC.

This CDR3 reads CSASPGTGIGYEPAFF. The CDR3 DNA reads as TGCAGTGCTAGTCCCGGGACAGGGATAGGGTATGAGCCAGCTTTCTTT. The chain carries TRBV20-1 and TRBJ1-1; TRBD1 matches at 9 bases. Losses at the gene ends were 3 bases for V and 10 bases for J; bases not matched to a gene: 18. CDR1 and CDR2 (germline): DFQATT, SNEGSKA (reference sequence). The CDR3 contains 16 residues.

CDR3: CAWSLGDRENTEAFF. The CDR3 nucleotides read TGTGCCTGGAGTCTAGGGGACAGGGAGAACACTGAAGCTTTCTTT. This rearrangement joins TRBV30 to TRBJ1-1; TRBD1 agrees at 9 bases. Germline-derived CDR1 and CDR2 are GTSNPN and SVGIG (reference sequence). Trimming took 2 bases from V and 1 from J; bases not matched to a gene: 5. The CDR3 consists of 15 residues.

This clone was seen only once. This chain joins TRBV2 and TRBJ2-3; 10 bases align to TRBD2. J gave up 4 bases and V 9 bases, and 4 bases lay outside the gene matches. Germline values: CDR1 SNHLY, CDR2 FYNNEI. The CDR3 length is 13 residues. In nucleotides, the CDR3 is TGTGCCAGGACTCTAGCGGGGGCAGATACGCAGTATTTT. This gives the protein CARTLAGADTQYF.

This clone was counted once. The chain uses TRBV7-8 and TRBJ1-2; 7 positions match TRBD1. Trimming at V came to 4 bases and at J to 2 bases, leaving 4 bases not matched to a gene. CDR1 and CDR2 (germline): SGHVS, FQNEAQ. The length of the CDR3 is 14 residues. The CDR3 region has the DNA TGTGCCAGCAGCTCAATACAGGGGAACTATGGCTACACCTTC. The encoded protein is CASSSIQGNYGYTF.